This T cell receptor (beta chain) was recorded in a study of immune evolution from preneoplasia to lung adenocarcinoma. Each case's diagnosis was confirmed by two pathologists on H&E. Details on this clone: The antigen is undetermined.

Sequencing was performed with immunoSEQ multiplex PCR; in TCRdb, only in-frame clones are kept and a portion is missing. This table holds more than 2,500 clones, 60% to 85% found once. Study observations and caveats: Later-stage lesions seemingly showed higher T cell density and diversity than normal lung.

The germline gives CDR1 SEHNR, CDR2 FQNEAQ (reference sequence). The CDR3 contains 11 residues. Deletions cut 3 bases from V and 5 bases from J, with 5 bases between. The sample comprised FFPE adjacent normal lung tissue. The chain joins TRBV7-9 to TRBJ2-7; D is uncertain. This TCR was recovered from a donor aged 70 or over with lung adenocarcinoma. CDR3 amino acids: CASSFADEQYF. CDR3 DNA: TGTGCCAGCAGCTTTGCGGACGAGCAGTACTTC.